The 30 T cell receptor beta chains reported below all come from one sample, sequenced in a study of blood T cell repertoires in COVID-19. Produced via immunoSEQ multiplex PCR; TCRdb's table is partial and in-frame only. The repertoire holds just over 65,000 clones, with 86% as singletons. Sequenced: peripheral blood. These receptors all stem from a man aged 30 to 39 with acute or convalescent COVID-19.

This chain connects TRBV7-9 to TRBJ2-1, with 9 positions matching TRBD2. CDR3 size: 14 residues. CDR1 SEHNR and CDR2 FQNEAQ come from the germline V gene (reference sequence). V trimming: 5 bases; J trimming: 7 bases; junction bases outside the gene matches: 6. The CDR3 DNA follows: TGTGCCAGCAGCGGTAGCGGGAGTGGGAATGAGCAGTTCTTC. It codes for CASSGSGSGNEQFF.

V and J are TRBV28 and TRBJ1-4, with 8 positions matching TRBD1. In germline, CDR1 is MDHEN, CDR2 SYDVKM. The V segment lost 1 base and the J segment 10 bases; nucleotides outside the gene matches: 5. The CDR3 is made up of 14 amino acids. The CDR3 region is CASSLSGGLRKLFF. CDR3 coding DNA: TGTGCCAGCAGTTTATCAGGGGGCCTCCGAAAACTGTTTTTT.

The V and J genes are TRBV28 and TRBJ2-7; TRBD2 aligns across 12 bases. CDR3 size: 15 residues. V lost 2 bases and J lost 5; bases outside the gene matches: 4. CDR1 is MDHEN and CDR2 is SYDVKM in the germline V gene. Here the CDR3 reads CASSLSGLAGHEQYF. The CDR3 DNA reads TGTGCCAGCAGTTTAAGCGGACTAGCGGGGCACGAGCAGTACTTC.

The chain employs TRBV3-1 (or the pseudogene TRBV3-2) and TRBJ1-5; possibly TRBD1 for D (6 bases). This CDR3 is 14 amino acids long. From germline, CDR1 is LGHDT and CDR2 YNNKEL (reference sequence). Trimming pared 1 base from V and 7 bases from J, leaving 11 bases between. The CDR3 spells CASSQATGSQPQHF. The CDR3 region has the DNA TGTGCCAGCAGCCAAGCGACAGGTTCCCAGCCCCAGCATTTT.

Only a few counts were recorded for this clone. The chain links TRBV24-1 to TRBJ1-4; 7 bases map to TRBD1. Germline V gene data show CDR1 as KGHDR and CDR2 as SFDVKD. J lost 0 bases, V lost 7 bases, and 7 bases had no gene match. The CDR3 is 16 amino acids. Written as DNA, the CDR3 is TGTGCCACCAGAAACAGGGGAACGGCAACTAATGAAAAACTGTTTTTT. It is translated as CATRNRGTATNEKLFF.

In DNA form, the CDR3 reads TGCGCCAGCAGCTTGGGGGCGACCACGCCTGGAGAGACCCAGTACTTC. It specifies CASSLGATTPGETQYF. The rearrangement joins TRBV5-1 to TRBJ2-5; no clear D. Between the trimmed V and J ends, which lost 0 bases and 4 bases, there was a span of 16 bases. The CDR3 covers 16 residues. Germline V gene data show CDR1 as SGHRS and CDR2 as YFSETQ.

V and J are TRBV27 and TRBJ1-2; 10 nucleotides agree with TRBD1. The CDR3 contains 18 residues. CDR1 and CDR2 (germline): MNHEY, SMNVEV (reference sequence). Germline trimming cut 6 bases from V and 4 bases from J; bases unmatched to any gene: 17. This CDR3 reads CASRGGWGQGLSGYGYTF. The CDR3 DNA is TGTGCCAGCAGGGGGGGTTGGGGACAGGGGTTGTCCGGCTATGGCTACACCTTC.

CDR3 sequence reads: CSVDSATLDTEAFF. Written as DNA, the CDR3 is TGCAGCGTTGATTCCGCCACTCTGGACACTGAAGCTTTCTTT. The chain joins TRBV29-1 to TRBJ1-1; D uncertain. Germline V CDR1 and CDR2: SQVTM, ANQGSEA. Trimming removed 3 bases from V and 3 bases from J, with 14 bases in between. This CDR3 spans 14 amino acids.

In this sample, this clone turned up once. This chain connects TRBV4-1 to TRBJ2-2; 7 bases are a match to TRBD1. The J segment lost 7 bases and the V segment lost 6 bases, leaving 11 bases of the junction unmatched. CDR3 size: 15 residues. Germline V lookup: CDR1 MGHRA, CDR2 YSYEKL. CDR3 in DNA: TGCGCCAGCAGGGGCTCGACAGGGTTCGGCGGGGAGCTGTTTTTT. Its translation: CASRGSTGFGGELFF.

The chain uses TRBV28 and TRBJ2-1, with D maybe TRBD1 (6 bases). In germline, CDR1 is MDHEN, CDR2 SYDVKM. The CDR3 runs to 12 residues. The V end was cut by 6 bases, the J end by 10 bases, with 13 bases between. The CDR3 DNA follows: TGTGCCAGCAGCCCCGGCGGACAGGAGCAGTTCTTC. It is translated as CASSPGGQEQFF.

The chain combines TRBV20-1 with TRBJ2-1, with D perhaps matching TRBD1 (7 bases). There are 11 residues in the CDR3. V lost 6 bases, J lost 10 bases, and 13 bases lay in between. Germline V gene lookup returns CDR1 DFQATT and CDR2 SNEGSKA (reference sequence). CDR3 in amino acids: CSAPTGREQFF. Here the CDR3 DNA reads TGCAGTGCGCCGACAGGGAGGGAGCAGTTCTTC.

The chain is built from TRBV21-1 and TRBJ1-2. TRBV21-1 is a pseudogene. This CDR3 contains 19 residues. The CDR3, as DNA: TGTGCCAGCAGCAAAGATTTCGGGGGTCGGCGTTTGATAAGGTCTGGCTACACCTTC. Its translation is CASSKDFGGRRLIRSGYTF.

The chain carries TRBV11-3 and TRBJ2-2; 8 bases fit TRBD2. The CDR3 extends over 15 amino acids. The germline V gene encodes CDR1 SGHNT and CDR2 YENEEA. The junction had 8 bases not matched to a gene; V was cut back by 5 bases and J by 6 bases. This CDR3 is CASSPGGQSPGELFF. CDR3 sequence (DNA): TGTGCCAGCAGCCCGGGGGGGCAGAGCCCCGGGGAGCTGTTTTTT. The full variable domain, completed using reference TRBV11-3 and TRBJ2-2, is EAGVVQSPRYKIIEKKQPVAFWCNPISGHNTLYWYLQNLGQGPELLIRYENEEAVDDSQLPKDRFSAERLKGVDSTLKIQPAELGDSAVYLCASSPGGQSPGELFFGEGSRLTVL.

The genes are TRBV27 and TRBJ1-2, with D possibly being TRBD1 (5 bases). V was clipped by 5 bases and J by 2 bases, with 6 bases between them. Germline-derived CDR1 and CDR2 are MNHEY and SMNVEV (reference sequence). This CDR3 spans 12 amino acids. CDR3 amino acids: CASSAGNYGYTF. The CDR3 DNA reads TGTGCCAGCAGTGCAGGGAACTATGGCTACACCTTC.

CDR3 nucleotides: TGTGCCAGCTCACACAGGACAGGGACGGCTAGCGGGGAGTACTTC. Its translation: CASSHRTGTASGEYF. The gene calls are TRBV18 and TRBJ2-5; D is possibly TRBD2 (9 bases). Germline CDR1 reads KGHSH; CDR2 reads LQKENI. V was cut by 4 bases and J by 12 bases, with 24 bases left in between. CDR3 size: 15 residues. Full variable domain (missing parts from reference TRBV18 and TRBJ2-5): NAGVMQNPRHLVRRRGQEARLRCSPMKGHSHVYWYRQLPEEGLKFMVYLQKENIIDESGMPKERFSAEFPKEGPSILRIQQVVRGDSAAYFCASSHRTGTASGEYFGPGTRLLVL.

The V and J genes are TRBV28 and TRBJ2-7; 7 bases fit TRBD1. The CDR3 runs to 13 residues. Unmatched junction bases numbered 5, after V lost 4 bases and J lost 5 bases. Germline V gene lookup returns CDR1 MDHEN and CDR2 SYDVKM. The chain's CDR3 is CASSSRQGNEQYF. For the CDR3, the DNA is TGTGCCAGCAGTTCCAGACAGGGCAACGAGCAGTACTTC.

This chain joins TRBV30 and TRBJ1-4; TRBD1 is a possible D gene (5 bases). Germline V gene data show CDR1 as GTSNPN and CDR2 as SVGIG (reference sequence). Trimming pared 7 bases from V and 5 bases from J, leaving 14 bases between. This CDR3 comprises 13 residues. DNA of the CDR3: TGTGCCTCCTCGAGACAGACGAATGAAAAACTGTTTTTT. Translated: CASSRQTNEKLFF.

The chain uses TRBV15 and TRBJ1-4, with 7 nucleotides matching TRBD1. This CDR3 spans 14 amino acids. Looked up from germline, CDR1 is LNHNV and CDR2 is YYDKDF (reference sequence). The trim removed 4 bases at V and 7 bases at J, leaving 6 bases unmatched. The DNA of the CDR3 is TGTGCCACCAGCAAAACAGGGGTAGCTGAAAAACTGTTTTTT. Encoded protein: CATSKTGVAEKLFF.

The J gene is TRBJ1-1, the V gene TRBV3-1 (or the pseudogene TRBV3-2), with D unresolved. This CDR3 region has 14 residues. Trimming pared 1 base from V and 4 bases from J, leaving 10 bases between. Germline CDR1 LGHDT, CDR2 YNNKEL (reference sequence). The CDR3 nucleotides read TGTGCCAGCAGCCAAGGCCGAGGATTCACTGAAGCTTTCTTT. Protein: CASSQGRGFTEAFF.

The chain's CDR3 is CASSKGLVAISTGELFF. CDR3 coding DNA: TGTGCCAGCAGTAAAGGCCTAGTGGCGATTAGTACCGGGGAGCTGTTTTTT. This chain uses TRBV5-8 with TRBJ2-2; the D is unclear. This CDR3 comprises 17 residues. Trimming pared 5 bases from V and 5 bases from J, leaving 22 bases between. The germline V gene encodes CDR1 SGHTS and CDR2 YDEGEE.

The V and J genes are TRBV5-4 and TRBJ2-1; 7 nucleotides agree with TRBD2. V lost 2 bases and J lost 0; bases outside the gene matches: 14. The CDR3 consists of 19 residues. Germline lookup yields CDR1 SGHNT and CDR2 YYREEE (reference sequence). In DNA form, the CDR3 reads TGTGCCAGCAGCTTAGTGATTTCTCGCGGGAGAACCTCCTACAATGAGCAGTTCTTC. The encoded protein is CASSLVISRGRTSYNEQFF.

The V call is TRBV28, the J call TRBJ2-1; D perhaps matches TRBD2 (5 bases). This CDR3 has 15 residues. Trimming took off 2 bases at V and 7 bases at J, with 15 bases between the two ends. The V gene's germline CDR1 is MDHEN and CDR2 SYDVKM. CDR3 nucleotide sequence: TGTGCCAGCAGTTTACCCGGGGTAAGGCGGAATGAGCAGTTCTTC. This codes for CASSLPGVRRNEQFF.

The chain is built from TRBV11-2 and TRBJ1-1; 9 nucleotides align to TRBD1. The CDR3 totals 16 residues. Unmatched junction bases numbered 6, after V lost 4 bases and J lost 0 bases. Germline V gene lookup returns CDR1 SGHAT and CDR2 FQNNGV. CDR3 amino acids: CASSYWGQGMNTEAFF. In nucleotides, the CDR3 is TGTGCCAGCAGCTATTGGGGACAGGGAATGAACACTGAAGCTTTCTTT.

The chain combines TRBV28 with TRBJ2-2; 8 bases match TRBD2. CDR3 size: 14 residues. With 6 bases clipped from V and 4 bases from J, the junction kept 4 bases outside the gene matches. CDR1 is MDHEN and CDR2 is SYDVKM in the germline V gene. CDR3 sequence: CASRTGGVTGELFF. The CDR3 bases are TGTGCCAGCAGAACGGGGGGGGTCACCGGGGAGCTGTTTTTT.

The chain uses TRBV2 and TRBJ1-1, with TRBD1 identical over 10 bases. V gave up 8 bases and J gave up 4 bases; unmatched junction bases: 10. Germline lookup yields CDR1 SNHLY and CDR2 FYNNEI. The CDR3 is 15 amino acids. CDR3 sequence reads: CASSRGTGVGTEAFF. CDR3 DNA: TGTGCCAGCTCCCGAGGGACAGGGGTTGGCACTGAAGCTTTCTTT.

The CDR3 nucleotides are TGCGCCAGCAGCCAAGCCGGGACTAGGGCCACCGGGGAGCTGTTTTTT. Translating gives CASSQAGTRATGELFF. This chain joins TRBV4-1 and TRBJ2-2; TRBD2 matches at 8 bases. With 1 base clipped from V and 4 bases from J, the junction kept 5 bases outside the gene matches. Germline CDR1 and CDR2: MGHRA and YSYEKL. There are 16 residues in the CDR3.

The chain uses TRBV7-7 and TRBJ1-3; D is undetermined. This CDR3 region has 16 residues. V was cut by 9 bases and J by 1 base, with 19 bases left in between. Germline V gene sequence: CDR1 SSHAT, CDR2 FNYEAQ (reference sequence). CDR3 amino acids: CASQPDSRLSGNTIYF. Here the CDR3 DNA reads TGTGCCAGTCAGCCAGACTCGAGACTTTCTGGAAACACCATATATTTT.

The chain recombines TRBV28 with TRBJ1-5; D possibly corresponds to TRBD1 (5 bases). CDR3 length equals 13 residues. Germline V gene lookup returns CDR1 MDHEN and CDR2 SYDVKM. Between the trimmed V and J ends, which lost 8 bases and 7 bases, there was a span of 15 bases. The CDR3 is CASSGAVGQPQHF. The CDR3 bases are TGTGCCAGCTCTGGGGCGGTCGGCCAGCCCCAGCATTTT.

The rearrangement joins TRBV25-1 to TRBJ2-5; 9 nucleotides match TRBD1. The germline V gene encodes CDR1 MGHDK and CDR2 SYGVNS. This CDR3 is 15 amino acids long. V was clipped by 3 bases and J by 5 bases; unmatched bases: 7. CDR3: CASSDTTGGGETQYF. The CDR3 DNA is TGTGCCAGCAGTGATACCACAGGGGGCGGGGAGACCCAGTACTTC.

This chain connects TRBV5-6 to TRBJ2-3, with D possibly TRBD1 on 5 matching bases. V was pared by 4 bases and J by 3 bases, with 12 bases between. The germline CDR1 and CDR2 sequences are SGHDT and YYEEEE. The CDR3 totals 14 residues. Written as DNA, the CDR3 is TGTGCCAGCAGCGTGTCAGGGTTTACAGATACGCAGTATTTT. Amino acids: CASSVSGFTDTQYF.